A single sample gave rise to the 31 T cell receptor beta chains below, sequenced in a study of STAT5B mutations in CD4+ large granular lymphocyte leukemia. Method: immunoSEQ multiplex PCR; TCRdb's copy keeps in-frame clones and lacks some. In the table there are some 32,000 clones, about 74% of which are singletons. The sequenced sample consisted of CD4+ T cells from blood buffy coats. The source of these receptors is a human donor in good health.

This sequence joins TRBV28 and TRBJ1-3, with D perhaps matching TRBD1 (6 bases). This CDR3 spans 15 amino acids. CDR1 and CDR2 from the germline V gene are MDHEN and SYDVKM. Trimming pared 7 bases from V and 0 bases from J, leaving 13 bases between. Written as DNA, the CDR3 is TGTGCCAGCATCGGGGGGGCAGACTCTGGAAACACCATATATTTT. Translated, it gives CASIGGADSGNTIYF. Together with reference TRBV28 and TRBJ1-3, the CDR3 gives the full variable domain: DVKVTQSSRYLVKRTGEKVFLECVQDMDHENMFWYRQDPGLGLRLIYFSYDVKMKEKGDIPEGYSVSREKKERFSLILESASTNQTSMYLCASIGGADSGNTIYFGEGSWLTVV.

This sequence joins TRBV6-6 and TRBJ1-4; D unclear. Between the trimmed V and J ends, which lost 6 bases and 0 bases, there was a span of 11 bases. This CDR3 has 15 residues. The germline V gene has CDR1 MNHNY and CDR2 SVGAGI (reference sequence). Here the CDR3 DNA reads TGTGCCAGCAGCCAACCAAAGTCAACTAATGAAAAACTGTTTTTT. It translates to CASSQPKSTNEKLFF.

The V and J genes are TRBV19 and TRBJ2-7; D possibly corresponds to TRBD1 (5 bases). Germline CDR1 reads LNHDA; CDR2 reads SQIVND (reference sequence). This CDR3 comprises 13 residues. V was cut by 1 base and J by 4 bases, with 8 bases left in between. The CDR3 protein is CASSIGREYEQYF. The DNA of the CDR3 is TGTGCCAGTAGTATAGGCAGGGAATACGAGCAGTACTTC.

The rearrangement uses TRBV4-3 and TRBJ2-3, with TRBD2 as a possible D gene (6 bases). The CDR3 covers 15 residues. Germline CDR1 and CDR2: LGHNA and YSLEER. The germline V and J ends were trimmed by 4 bases and 0 bases, with 11 bases remaining between them. The CDR3 DNA sequence: TGCGCCAGCAGCCCTAGCGCCGCTAGCACAGATACGCAGTATTTT. It codes for CASSPSAASTDTQYF.

Written as DNA, the CDR3 is TGTGCCAGCAGTTTTGGGGGTAGCACAGATACGCAGTATTTT. Translating it yields CASSFGGSTDTQYF. The V call is TRBV28, the J call TRBJ2-3; D is perhaps TRBD1 or TRBD2 (5 bases each). The V end lost 3 bases, the J end lost 0 bases, and 7 bases lay between the germline ends. This CDR3 spans 14 amino acids. Germline CDR1 is MDHEN and CDR2 is SYDVKM.

The chain employs TRBV13 and TRBJ2-5; 11 nucleotides agree with TRBD2. Germline loops: CDR1 PRHDT, CDR2 FYEKMQ (reference sequence). Trimming removed 4 bases from V and 4 bases from J; junction bases left unmatched: 8. This CDR3 is built from 16 residues. Written as DNA, the CDR3 is TGTGCCAGCAGCTCCCGTTATAGCGGGGGGGGAGAGACCCAGTACTTC. Residues: CASSSRYSGGGETQYF.

The J gene is TRBJ2-3, the V gene TRBV10-1, with a possible D match to TRBD2 (6 bases). The CDR3 contains 14 residues. The V end lost 3 bases, the J end lost 1 base, and 8 bases lay between the germline ends. Germline-derived CDR1 and CDR2 are WNHNN and SYGVQD (reference sequence). CDR3 bases: TGCGCCAGCAGTGATAGGAGGGGCACAGATACGCAGTATTTT. It translates to CASSDRRGTDTQYF.

V gene TRBV18 combines with J gene TRBJ1-1, with 11 nucleotides matching TRBD1. CDR1 is KGHSH, CDR2 LQKENI, per germline. This CDR3 has 13 amino acids. Losses at the gene ends were 5 bases for V and 7 bases for J; bases not matched to a gene: 3. CDR3 bases: TGTGCCAGCTCATGGGACAGGGGGAATGAAGCTTTCTTT. Translation gives CASSWDRGNEAFF.

The CDR3 is CASSPWSGIGADTQYF. The CDR3 DNA is TGCGCCAGCAGCCCCTGGAGCGGGATCGGCGCAGATACGCAGTATTTT. The genes are TRBV5-1 and TRBJ2-3, with 7 bases aligning to TRBD2. The CDR3 sequence is 16 residues long. The V gene's germline CDR1 is SGHRS and CDR2 YFSETQ. V shed 4 bases and J 4 bases; nucleotides not matched to a gene: 12.

The chain uses TRBV6-1 and TRBJ2-1; D is unresolved. V lost 4 bases to trimming and J lost 2 bases, with 12 bases between them. Germline assignment: CDR1 MNHNS and CDR2 SASEGT. The CDR3 is made up of 15 amino acids. In nucleotides, the CDR3 is TGTGCCAGCAGTGTGGAATACTTAACCTACAATGAGCAGTTCTTC. Residues: CASSVEYLTYNEQFF.

The genes are TRBV10-3 and TRBJ2-2; tentatively, D is TRBD1 (5 bases). The germline V gene has CDR1 ENHRY and CDR2 SYGVKD. This CDR3 has 14 residues. V lost 0 bases and J 3 bases, leaving 5 bases between the germline ends. The CDR3 nucleotides read TGTGCCATCAGTGAGTCCAGGGACACCGGGGAGCTGTTTTTT. It translates to CAISESRDTGELFF.

This sequence joins TRBV5-1 and TRBJ1-1; TRBD1 might be the D (6 bases). Germline CDR1 and CDR2: SGHRS and YFSETQ. V lost 0 bases, J lost 0 bases, and 18 bases lay in between. CDR3 size: 18 residues. In DNA form, the CDR3 reads TGCGCCAGCAGCTTGGCCGGGATCGGTCAGGGGTTGAACACTGAAGCTTTCTTT. Its translation: CASSLAGIGQGLNTEAFF. Filled out from reference TRBV5-1 and TRBJ1-1, the complete variable domain reads KAGVTQTPRYLIKTRGQQVTLSCSPISGHRSVSWYQQTPGQGLQFLFEYFSETQRNKGNFPGRFSGRQFSNSRSEMNVSTLELGDSALYLCASSLAGIGQGLNTEAFFGQGTRLTVV.

A single count supports this clone. The chain uses TRBV11-3 and TRBJ2-3, with a weak D call TRBD1 (6 bases). Germline V gene sequence: CDR1 SGHNT, CDR2 YENEEA. The CDR3 sequence is 16 residues long. Between the trimmed V and J ends, which lost 1 base and 3 bases, there was a span of 14 bases. The CDR3 spells CASSLGPGTTTDTQYF. The CDR3 coding sequence is TGTGCCAGCAGCTTAGGCCCGGGGACAACTACAGATACGCAGTATTTT.

This chain connects TRBV14 to TRBJ2-3, with D hard to call. The CDR3 loop spans 15 amino acids. V lost 0 bases, J lost 4 bases, and 11 bases lay in between. Germline CDR1 is SGHDN and CDR2 is FVKESK. CDR3 sequence reads: CASSQDRRYADTQYF. In DNA, the CDR3 is TGTGCCAGCAGCCAAGATCGGCGTTATGCAGATACGCAGTATTTT. The variable domain in full, completed from reference TRBV14 and TRBJ2-3, reads EAGVTQFPSHSVIEKGQTVTLRCDPISGHDNLYWYRRVMGKEIKFLLHFVKESKQDESGMPNNRFLAERTGGTYSTLKVQPAELEDSGVYFCASSQDRRYADTQYFGPGTRLTVL.

CDR3: CASTPLGNTEAFF. The CDR3 DNA reads as TGTGCCAGTACCCCCCTAGGGAACACTGAAGCTTTCTTT. This chain uses TRBV19 with TRBJ1-1; unclear D gene. The CDR3 loop spans 13 amino acids. CDR1 and CDR2 (germline): LNHDA, SQIVND (reference sequence). The V and J ends lost 7 bases and 1 base respectively, with 10 bases between them.

This clone was detected only a few times. The CDR3, as DNA: TGCACCAGCAGCCCCAGCTTAGGTTCAACTAGCGGGGGTTTACCGTACGAGCAGTACGTC. Its protein product is CTSSPSLGSTSGGLPYEQYV. The chain joins TRBV1 to TRBJ2-7; TRBD2 is taken as the D call from the table, unchecked against the DNA. TRBV1 constitutes a pseudogene. CDR3 length: 20 amino acids.

V is TRBV6-1 and J is TRBJ2-1; tentative D call: TRBD2 (5 bases). The CDR3 loop spans 14 amino acids. Trimming shortened V by 6 bases and J by 9 bases, and 18 bases separated the two germline ends. The germline V gene has CDR1 MNHNS and CDR2 SASEGT. Here the CDR3 reads CASSRTRDGGEQFF. The CDR3 coding sequence is TGTGCCAGCAGCAGAACACGGGATGGAGGTGAGCAGTTCTTC.

This rearrangement joins TRBV19 to TRBJ1-2; 9 bases fit TRBD1. V dropped 4 bases and J dropped 4; count of bases not matched to a gene: 10. Germline-derived CDR1 and CDR2 are LNHDA and SQIVND (reference sequence). The CDR3 loop spans 16 amino acids. CDR3 DNA sequence: TGTGCCAGTAGTACGGGACAGGGAGCTACACGCTATGGCTACACCTTC. Its translation is CASSTGQGATRYGYTF.

This chain links TRBV19 with TRBJ2-1, with 10 bases that match TRBD1. J lost 8 bases, V lost 4 bases, and 8 bases had no gene match. The CDR3 totals 15 residues. Germline CDR1 LNHDA, CDR2 SQIVND (reference sequence). The chain's CDR3 is CASSRPGTGVDEQFF. In nucleotides, the CDR3 is TGTGCCAGTAGTAGACCCGGGACAGGGGTCGATGAGCAGTTCTTC.

The chain employs TRBV10-1 and TRBJ2-3; tentatively, D is TRBD2 (5 bases). This CDR3 has 12 amino acids. CDR1 is WNHNN and CDR2 is SYGVQD in the germline V gene (reference sequence). V gave up 9 bases and J gave up 2 bases, with 9 bases separating them. The CDR3 spells CASGLNTDTQYF. CDR3 in DNA: TGCGCCAGTGGACTTAACACAGATACGCAGTATTTT.

The chain joins TRBV19 to TRBJ1-5; 9 bases line up with TRBD1. The CDR3 loop spans 15 amino acids. V shed 6 bases and J 5 bases; nucleotides not matched to a gene: 8. From germline, CDR1 is LNHDA and CDR2 SQIVND (reference sequence). CDR3 coding DNA: TGTGCCAGTAGACCACAGGGGGCGCGGGATCAGCCCCAGCATTTT. This codes for CASRPQGARDQPQHF.

This clone was detected a few times. The chain couples TRBV4-1 to TRBJ2-6; D ambiguous. Germline V gene sequence: CDR1 MGHRA, CDR2 YSYEKL. The V and J ends lost 8 bases and 0 bases respectively, with 5 bases between them. This CDR3 contains 13 residues. CDR3 region: CASSSSGANVLTF. As DNA, the CDR3 is TGCGCCAGCTCGAGCTCTGGGGCCAACGTCCTGACTTTC.

The CDR3 DNA sequence: TGTGCCAGCAGCTTGGCCAAGCTAGCGGGTACAGATACGCAGTATTTT. The encoded protein is CASSLAKLAGTDTQYF. This chain links TRBV5-4 with TRBJ2-3; 8 bases map to TRBD2. Germline CDR1 and CDR2: SGHNT and YYREEE (reference sequence). The length of the CDR3 is 16 residues. Trimming cost V 0 bases and J 3 bases; bases outside gene matches: 6.

The chain combines TRBV9 with TRBJ2-1; D may be TRBD2 (5 bases). Germline CDR1 SGDLS, CDR2 YYNGEE. This CDR3 comprises 15 residues. Trimming removed 1 base at V and 0 bases at J, with 8 bases between. The chain's CDR3 is CASSVSDFSYNEQFF. The CDR3 DNA is TGTGCCAGCAGCGTATCGGACTTCTCCTACAATGAGCAGTTCTTC.

The chain is built from TRBV23-1 and TRBJ1-5; possibly TRBD1 for D (6 bases). TRBV23-1 is an open reading frame whose function is uncertain. Trimming left V 4 bases short and J 3 bases short, with 19 bases between. This CDR3 is 17 amino acids long. In DNA, the CDR3 is TGCGCCAGCAGTCCCACTTTCCCACAGGGTAACAATCAGCCCCAGCATTTT. Its translation: CASSPTFPQGNNQPQHF.

The rearrangement links TRBV18 to TRBJ2-1; 7 bases line up with TRBD1. This CDR3 contains 15 residues. V gave up 4 bases and J gave up 6 bases; unmatched junction bases: 9. Germline V lookup: CDR1 KGHSH, CDR2 LQKENI. CDR3 protein: CASSLTGDQTNEQFF. Here the CDR3 DNA reads TGTGCCAGCTCACTTACAGGGGACCAGACCAATGAGCAGTTCTTC.

The DNA for the CDR3 is TGTGCCAGCAGTGTCGGCCACCGGGGGGCAGATACGCAGTATTTT. It specifies CASSVGHRGADTQYF. V gene TRBV2 combines with J gene TRBJ2-3; 7 bases align to TRBD2. The V gene end was trimmed by 4 bases and the J gene end by 4 bases; junction bases not matched to a gene: 8. The length of the CDR3 is 15 residues. Germline assignment: CDR1 SNHLY and CDR2 FYNNEI.

The chain joins TRBV21-1 to TRBJ2-1. TRBV21-1 is a pseudogene locus. This CDR3 has 11 residues. The CDR3 is CASSKGNEQFF. CDR3 sequence (DNA): TGTGCCAGCAGCAAAGGGAATGAGCAGTTCTTC.

The chain combines TRBV9 with TRBJ1-2; a weak D match, TRBD1 (5 bases). Looked up from germline, CDR1 is SGDLS and CDR2 is YYNGEE. The CDR3 loop spans 13 amino acids. V lost 3 bases, J lost 5 bases, and 11 bases lay in between. The CDR3 is CASSAPPGYGYTF. The DNA for the CDR3 is TGTGCCAGCAGCGCCCCTCCAGGGTATGGCTACACCTTC.

The rearrangement uses TRBV10-2 and TRBJ1-5, with 8 bases aligning to TRBD1. The junction had 3 bases not matched to a gene; V was cut back by 3 bases and J by 2 bases. Per germline, CDR1 WSHSY and CDR2 SAAADI. The CDR3 runs to 15 residues. The CDR3 nucleotides read TGCGCCAGCAGTGACGTGACAGGGGGCAATCAGCCCCAGCATTTT. This gives the protein CASSDVTGGNQPQHF.

The chain employs TRBV5-1 and TRBJ2-1; the match to TRBD2 covers 10 bases. After removal of 3 bases from V and 6 bases from J, the junction contained 12 bases not matched to a gene. In germline, CDR1 is SGHRS, CDR2 YFSETQ. This CDR3 comprises 17 residues. The CDR3 spells CASSSRAGTSALNEQFF. CDR3 nucleotides: TGCGCCAGCAGCTCGAGGGCCGGGACTAGCGCCCTCAATGAGCAGTTCTTC.